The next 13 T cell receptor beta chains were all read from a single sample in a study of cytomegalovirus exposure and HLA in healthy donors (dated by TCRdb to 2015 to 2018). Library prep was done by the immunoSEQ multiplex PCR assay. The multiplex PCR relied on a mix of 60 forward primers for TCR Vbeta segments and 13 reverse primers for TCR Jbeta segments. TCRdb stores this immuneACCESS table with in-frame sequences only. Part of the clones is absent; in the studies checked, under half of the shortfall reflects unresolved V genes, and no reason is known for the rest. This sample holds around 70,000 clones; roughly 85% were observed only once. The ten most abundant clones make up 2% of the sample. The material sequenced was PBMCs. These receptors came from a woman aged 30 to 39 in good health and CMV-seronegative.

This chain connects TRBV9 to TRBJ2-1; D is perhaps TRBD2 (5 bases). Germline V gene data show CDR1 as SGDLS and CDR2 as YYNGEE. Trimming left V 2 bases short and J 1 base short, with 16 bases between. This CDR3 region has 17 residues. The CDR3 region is CASSVVGPRGSYNEQFF. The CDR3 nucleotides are TGTGCCAGCAGCGTCGTAGGTCCCAGAGGGTCCTACAATGAGCAGTTCTTC.

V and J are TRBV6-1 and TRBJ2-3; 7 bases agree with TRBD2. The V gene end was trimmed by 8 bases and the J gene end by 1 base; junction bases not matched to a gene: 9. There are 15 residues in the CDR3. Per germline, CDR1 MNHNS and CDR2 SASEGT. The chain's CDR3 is CASVRGVPGTDTQYF. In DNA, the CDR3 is TGTGCCAGCGTCCGGGGGGTACCTGGCACAGATACGCAGTATTTT.

In DNA form, the CDR3 reads TGTGCCAGCAACTCCCCCGGGGGTAAGGACGAGCAGTACTTC. This encodes CASNSPGGKDEQYF. The V call is TRBV28, the J call TRBJ2-5, with D possibly matching TRBD2 (6 bases). Gene TRBJ2-7 matches the end of the DNA better, so the J call may be wrong. The germline V gene encodes CDR1 MDHEN and CDR2 SYDVKM. CDR3 size: 14 residues.

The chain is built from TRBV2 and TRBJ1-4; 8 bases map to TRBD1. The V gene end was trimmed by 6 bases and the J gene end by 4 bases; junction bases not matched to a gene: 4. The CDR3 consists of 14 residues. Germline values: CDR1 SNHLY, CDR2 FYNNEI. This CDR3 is CASRGGQDNEKLFF. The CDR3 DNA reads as TGTGCCAGCAGGGGGGGACAGGATAATGAAAAACTGTTTTTT. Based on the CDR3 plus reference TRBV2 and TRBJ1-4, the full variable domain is EPEVTQTPSHQVTQMGQEVILRCVPISNHLYFYWYRQILGQKVEFLVSFYNNEISEKSEIFDDQFSVERPDGSNFTLKIRSTKLEDSAMYFCASRGGQDNEKLFFGSGTQLSVL.

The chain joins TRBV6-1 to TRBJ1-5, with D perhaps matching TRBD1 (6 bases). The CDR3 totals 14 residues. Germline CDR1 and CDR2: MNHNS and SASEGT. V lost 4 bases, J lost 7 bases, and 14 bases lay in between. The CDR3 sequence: CASSGIGGRQPQHF. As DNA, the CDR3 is TGTGCCAGCAGTGGGATAGGGGGTCGGCAGCCCCAGCATTTT.

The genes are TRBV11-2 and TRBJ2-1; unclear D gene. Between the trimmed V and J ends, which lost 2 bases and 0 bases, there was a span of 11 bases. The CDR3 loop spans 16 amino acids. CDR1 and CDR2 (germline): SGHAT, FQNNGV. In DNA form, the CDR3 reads TGTGCCAGCAGCTTAAATCCAGGCTCCTCCTACAATGAGCAGTTCTTC. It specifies CASSLNPGSSYNEQFF. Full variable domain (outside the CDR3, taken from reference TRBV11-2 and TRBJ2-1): EAGVAQSPRYKIIEKRQSVAFWCNPISGHATLYWYQQILGQGPKLLIQFQNNGVVDDSQLPKDRFSAERLKGVDSTLKIQPAKLEDSAVYLCASSLNPGSSYNEQFFGPGTRLTVL.

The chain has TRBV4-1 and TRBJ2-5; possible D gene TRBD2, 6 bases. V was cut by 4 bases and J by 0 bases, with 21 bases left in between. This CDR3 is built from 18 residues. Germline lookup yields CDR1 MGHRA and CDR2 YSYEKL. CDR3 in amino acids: CASSLPRGGELDQETQYF. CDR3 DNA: TGCGCCAGCAGCCTACCTCGCGGAGGGGAATTAGACCAAGAGACCCAGTACTTC.

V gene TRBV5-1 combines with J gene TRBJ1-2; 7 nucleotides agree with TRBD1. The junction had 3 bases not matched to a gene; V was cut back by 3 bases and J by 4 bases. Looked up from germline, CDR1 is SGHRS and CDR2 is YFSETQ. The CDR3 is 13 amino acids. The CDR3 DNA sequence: TGCGCCAGCAGCTGGACAGGAATCTATGGCTACACCTTC. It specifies CASSWTGIYGYTF.

CDR3: CAHDRGGGYTF. The CDR3 DNA is TGTGCTCATGACAGGGGAGGAGGCTACACCTTC. The chain has TRBV30 and TRBJ1-2, with TRBD1 matching 8 bases. The CDR3 length is 11 residues. Germline CDR1 and CDR2: GTSNPN and SVGIG (reference sequence).

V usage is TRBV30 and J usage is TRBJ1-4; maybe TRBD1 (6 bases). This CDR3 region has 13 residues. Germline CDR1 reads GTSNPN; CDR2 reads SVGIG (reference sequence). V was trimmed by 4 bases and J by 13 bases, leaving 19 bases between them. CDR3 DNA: TGTGCCTGGAATCGGCAGGGGCCCGGTGGACTGTTTTTT. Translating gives CAWNRQGPGGLFF.

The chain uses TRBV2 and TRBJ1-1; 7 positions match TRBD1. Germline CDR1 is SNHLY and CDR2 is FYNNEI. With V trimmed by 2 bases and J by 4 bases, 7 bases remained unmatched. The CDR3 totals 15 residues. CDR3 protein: CASSEYFSGGTEAFF. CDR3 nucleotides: TGTGCCAGCAGTGAATATTTCTCAGGGGGCACTGAAGCTTTCTTT.

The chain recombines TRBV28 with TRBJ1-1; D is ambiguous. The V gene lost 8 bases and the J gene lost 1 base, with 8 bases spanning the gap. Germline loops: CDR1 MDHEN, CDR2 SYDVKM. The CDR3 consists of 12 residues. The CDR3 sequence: CASYEGNTEAFF. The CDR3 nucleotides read TGTGCCAGCTACGAGGGGAACACTGAAGCTTTCTTT.

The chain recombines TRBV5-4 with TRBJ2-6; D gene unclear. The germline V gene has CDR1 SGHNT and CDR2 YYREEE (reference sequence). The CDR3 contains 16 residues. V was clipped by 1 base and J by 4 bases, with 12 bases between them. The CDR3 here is CASSLYIVSGANVLTF. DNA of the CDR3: TGTGCCAGCAGCTTGTATATCGTCTCCGGGGCCAACGTCCTGACTTTC.